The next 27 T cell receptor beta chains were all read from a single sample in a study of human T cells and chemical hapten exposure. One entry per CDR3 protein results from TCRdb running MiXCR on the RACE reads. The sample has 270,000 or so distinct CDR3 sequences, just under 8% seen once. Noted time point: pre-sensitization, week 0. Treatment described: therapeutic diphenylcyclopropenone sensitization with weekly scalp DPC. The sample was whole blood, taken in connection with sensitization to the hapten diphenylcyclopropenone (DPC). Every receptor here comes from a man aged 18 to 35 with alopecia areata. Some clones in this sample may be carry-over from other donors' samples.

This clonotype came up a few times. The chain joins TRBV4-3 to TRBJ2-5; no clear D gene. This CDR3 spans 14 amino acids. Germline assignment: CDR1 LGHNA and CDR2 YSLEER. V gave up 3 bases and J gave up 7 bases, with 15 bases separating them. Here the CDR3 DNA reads TGCGCCAGCAGCCAGTCAACACTACTCGGGACCCAGTACTTC. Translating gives CASSQSTLLGTQYF.

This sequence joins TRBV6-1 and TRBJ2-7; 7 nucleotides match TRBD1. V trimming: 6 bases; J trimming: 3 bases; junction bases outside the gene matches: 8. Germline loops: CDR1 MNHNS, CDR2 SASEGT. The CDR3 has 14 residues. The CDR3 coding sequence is TGTGCCAGCAGCCCGGGACAGAGCTTCTACGAGCAGTACGTC. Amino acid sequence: CASSPGQSFYEQYV.

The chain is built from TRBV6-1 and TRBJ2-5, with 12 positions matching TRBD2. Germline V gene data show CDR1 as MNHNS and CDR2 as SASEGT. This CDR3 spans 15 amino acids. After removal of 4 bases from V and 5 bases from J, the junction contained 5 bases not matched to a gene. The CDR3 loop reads CASSVGTSGLETQYF. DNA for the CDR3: TGTGCCAGCAGTGTCGGGACTAGCGGGCTGGAGACCCAGTACTTC.

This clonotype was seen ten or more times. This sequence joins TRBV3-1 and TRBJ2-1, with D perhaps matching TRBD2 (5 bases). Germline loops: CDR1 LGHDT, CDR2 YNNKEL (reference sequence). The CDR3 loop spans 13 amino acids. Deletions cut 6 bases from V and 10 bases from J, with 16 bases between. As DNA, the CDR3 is TGTGCCAGCAGTCCCTTGGGAGACCCCGAGCAGTTCTTC. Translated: CASSPLGDPEQFF.

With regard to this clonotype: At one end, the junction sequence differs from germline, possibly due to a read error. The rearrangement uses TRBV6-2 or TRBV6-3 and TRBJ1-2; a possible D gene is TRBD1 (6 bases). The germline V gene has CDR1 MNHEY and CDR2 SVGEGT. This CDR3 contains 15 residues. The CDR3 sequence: CASSEIAQGFYGFTF. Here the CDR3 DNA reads TGTGCCAGCAGCGAGATAGCACAGGGCTTCTATGGCTTCACCTTC.

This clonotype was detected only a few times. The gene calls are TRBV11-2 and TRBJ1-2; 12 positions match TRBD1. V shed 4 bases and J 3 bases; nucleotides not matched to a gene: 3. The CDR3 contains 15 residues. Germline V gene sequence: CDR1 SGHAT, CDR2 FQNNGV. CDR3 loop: CASSSGQGADYGYTF. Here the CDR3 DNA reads TGTGCCAGCAGCTCGGGACAGGGGGCGGACTATGGCTACACCTTC.

The CDR3 region has the DNA TGCAGTGCTAGAGGTAGCGGGGGGGCCGCAGATACGCAGTATTTT. Its protein product is CSARGSGGAADTQYF. The chain links TRBV20-1 to TRBJ2-3, with 11 bases that match TRBD2. The CDR3 spans 15 residues. The germline CDR1 and CDR2 sequences are DFQATT and SNEGSKA (reference sequence). Trimming removed 1 base from V and 4 bases from J; junction bases left unmatched: 4.

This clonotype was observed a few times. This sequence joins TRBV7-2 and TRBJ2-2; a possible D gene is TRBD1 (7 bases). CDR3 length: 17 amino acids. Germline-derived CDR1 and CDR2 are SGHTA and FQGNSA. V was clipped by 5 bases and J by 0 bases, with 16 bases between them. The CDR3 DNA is TGTGCCAGCAGCACCCGCCAGGGGGGTACGAACACCGGGGAGCTGTTTTTT. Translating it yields CASSTRQGGTNTGELFF.

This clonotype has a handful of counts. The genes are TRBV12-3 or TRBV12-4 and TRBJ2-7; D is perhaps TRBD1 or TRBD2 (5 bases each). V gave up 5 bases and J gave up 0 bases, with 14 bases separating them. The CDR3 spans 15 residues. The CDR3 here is CASSPRDHHSYEQYF. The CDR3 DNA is TGTGCCAGCAGTCCCCGGGACCATCACTCCTACGAGCAGTACTTC.

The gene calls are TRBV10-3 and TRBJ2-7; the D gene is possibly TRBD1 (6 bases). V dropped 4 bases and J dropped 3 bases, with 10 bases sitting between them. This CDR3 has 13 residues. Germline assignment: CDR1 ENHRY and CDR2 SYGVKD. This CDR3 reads CAISARQDYEQYF. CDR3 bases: TGTGCCATCAGTGCTAGACAGGACTACGAGCAGTACTTC.

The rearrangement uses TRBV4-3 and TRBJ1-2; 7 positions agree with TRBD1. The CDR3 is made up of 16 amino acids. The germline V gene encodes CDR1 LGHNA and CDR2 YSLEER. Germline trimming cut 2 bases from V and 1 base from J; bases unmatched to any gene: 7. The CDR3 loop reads CASSQSTDRINYGYTF. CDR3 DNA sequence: TGCGCCAGCAGCCAATCTACGGACAGGATTAACTATGGCTACACCTTC.

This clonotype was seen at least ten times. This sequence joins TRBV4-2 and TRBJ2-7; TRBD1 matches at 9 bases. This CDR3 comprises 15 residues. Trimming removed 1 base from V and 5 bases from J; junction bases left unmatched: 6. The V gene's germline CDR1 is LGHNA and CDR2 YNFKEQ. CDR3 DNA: TGTGCCAGCAGCCAAGCCTGGGACAGGGACGACGAGCAGTACTTC. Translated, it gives CASSQAWDRDDEQYF.

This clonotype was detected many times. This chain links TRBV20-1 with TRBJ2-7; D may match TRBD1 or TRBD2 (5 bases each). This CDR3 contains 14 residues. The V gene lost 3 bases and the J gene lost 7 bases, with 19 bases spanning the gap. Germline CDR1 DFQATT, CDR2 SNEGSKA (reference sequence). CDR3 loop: CSARGRIPTKEQYF. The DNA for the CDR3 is TGCAGTGCTAGGGGACGGATACCTACTAAGGAGCAGTACTTC.

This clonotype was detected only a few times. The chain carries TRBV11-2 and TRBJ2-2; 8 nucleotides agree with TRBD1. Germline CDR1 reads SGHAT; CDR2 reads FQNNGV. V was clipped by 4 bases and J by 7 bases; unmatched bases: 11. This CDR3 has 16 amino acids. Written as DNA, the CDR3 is TGTGCCAGCAGCTCGTTAACCGGGACAGGAGACGGGGAGCTGTTTTTT. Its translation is CASSSLTGTGDGELFF.

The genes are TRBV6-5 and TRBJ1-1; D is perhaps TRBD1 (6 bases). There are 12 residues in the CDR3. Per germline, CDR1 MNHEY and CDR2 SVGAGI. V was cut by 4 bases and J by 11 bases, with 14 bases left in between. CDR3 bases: TGTGCCAGCAGTTCGGACAGAGAGAGGGCTTTCTTT. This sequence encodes CASSSDRERAFF.

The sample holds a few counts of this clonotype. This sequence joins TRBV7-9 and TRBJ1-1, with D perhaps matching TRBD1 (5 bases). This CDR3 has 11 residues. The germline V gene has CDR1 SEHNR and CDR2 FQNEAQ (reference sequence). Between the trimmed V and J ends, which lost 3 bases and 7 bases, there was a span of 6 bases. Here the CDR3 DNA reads TGTGCCAGCAGCTTTAGGGGTGAAGCTTTCTTT. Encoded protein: CASSFRGEAFF.

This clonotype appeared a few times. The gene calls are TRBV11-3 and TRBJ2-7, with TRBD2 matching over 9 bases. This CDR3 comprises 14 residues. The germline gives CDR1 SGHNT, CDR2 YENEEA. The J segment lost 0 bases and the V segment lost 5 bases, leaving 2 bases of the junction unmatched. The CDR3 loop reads CASSAGGSSYEQYF. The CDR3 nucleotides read TGTGCCAGCAGCGCGGGGGGGAGCTCCTACGAGCAGTACTTC.

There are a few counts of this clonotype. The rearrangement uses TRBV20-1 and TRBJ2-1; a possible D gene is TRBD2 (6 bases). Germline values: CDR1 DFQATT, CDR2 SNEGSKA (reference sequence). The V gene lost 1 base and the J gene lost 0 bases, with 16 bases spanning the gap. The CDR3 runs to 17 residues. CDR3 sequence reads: CSARGSRLVRSYNEQFF. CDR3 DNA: TGCAGTGCTAGAGGGTCCCGACTAGTCCGCTCCTACAATGAGCAGTTCTTC.

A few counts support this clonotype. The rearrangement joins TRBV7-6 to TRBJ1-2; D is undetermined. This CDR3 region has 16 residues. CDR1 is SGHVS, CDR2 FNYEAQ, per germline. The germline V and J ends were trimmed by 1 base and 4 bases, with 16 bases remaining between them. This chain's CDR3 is CASSLEPHRVTYGYTF. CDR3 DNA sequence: TGTGCCAGCAGCTTAGAACCCCATCGTGTTACCTATGGCTACACCTTC.

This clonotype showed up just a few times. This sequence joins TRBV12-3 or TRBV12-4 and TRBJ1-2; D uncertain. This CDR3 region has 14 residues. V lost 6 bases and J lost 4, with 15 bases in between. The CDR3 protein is CASRPGRTSYGYTF. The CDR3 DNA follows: TGTGCCAGCAGGCCCGGACGTACCTCCTATGGCTACACCTTC.

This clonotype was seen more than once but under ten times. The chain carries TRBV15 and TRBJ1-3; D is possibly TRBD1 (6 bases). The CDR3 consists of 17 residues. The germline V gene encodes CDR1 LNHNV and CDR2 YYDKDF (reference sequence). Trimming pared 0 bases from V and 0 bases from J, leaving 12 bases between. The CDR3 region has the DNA TGTGCCACCAGCAGAGATGGGGGGCCTTACTCTGGAAACACCATATATTTT. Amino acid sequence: CATSRDGGPYSGNTIYF.

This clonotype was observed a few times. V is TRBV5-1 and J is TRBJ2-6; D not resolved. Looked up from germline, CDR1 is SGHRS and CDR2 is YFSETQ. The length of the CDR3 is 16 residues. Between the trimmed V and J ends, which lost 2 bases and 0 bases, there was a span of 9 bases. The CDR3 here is CASSFLENSGANVLTF. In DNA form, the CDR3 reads TGCGCCAGCAGCTTCCTCGAGAACTCTGGGGCCAACGTCCTGACTTTC.

The CDR3 DNA reads as TGTGCCAGCAGCCTCGGACAGGCCCATAGCAATCAGCCCCAGCATTTT. Its protein is CASSLGQAHSNQPQHF. V gene TRBV5-6 combines with J gene TRBJ1-5; 7 positions match TRBD1. The CDR3 covers 16 residues. From germline, CDR1 is SGHDT and CDR2 YYEEEE. Trimming took 4 bases from V and 0 from J; bases not matched to a gene: 7.

The CDR3, as DNA: TGTGCCAGCAGTTACACAAAGACAGTTCTTCAAGAGACCCAGTACTTC. Its protein is CASSYTKTVLQETQYF. The chain employs TRBV6-6 and TRBJ2-5, with D possibly being TRBD1 (5 bases). Germline V lookup: CDR1 MNHNY, CDR2 SVGAGI (reference sequence). V lost 2 bases and J lost 2, with 15 bases in between. This CDR3 is 16 amino acids long.

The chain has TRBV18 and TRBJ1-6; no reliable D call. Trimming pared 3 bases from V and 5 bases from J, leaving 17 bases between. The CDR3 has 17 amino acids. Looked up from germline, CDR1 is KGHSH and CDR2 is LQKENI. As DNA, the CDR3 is TGTGCCAGCTCACCTTACATCTCCAGGAACAATAATTCACCCCTCCACTTT. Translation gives CASSPYISRNNNSPLHF. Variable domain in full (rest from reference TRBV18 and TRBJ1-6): NAGVMQNPRHLVRRRGQEARLRCSPMKGHSHVYWYRQLPEEGLKFMVYLQKENIIDESGMPKERFSAEFPKEGPSILRIQQVVRGDSAAYFCASSPYISRNNNSPLHFGNGTRLTVT.

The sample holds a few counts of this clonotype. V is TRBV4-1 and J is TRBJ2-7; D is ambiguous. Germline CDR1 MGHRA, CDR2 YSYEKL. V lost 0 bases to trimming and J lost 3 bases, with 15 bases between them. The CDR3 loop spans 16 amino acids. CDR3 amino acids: CASSQDFPGSSYEQYV. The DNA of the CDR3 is TGCGCCAGCAGCCAAGACTTTCCCGGAAGTAGCTACGAGCAGTACGTC.

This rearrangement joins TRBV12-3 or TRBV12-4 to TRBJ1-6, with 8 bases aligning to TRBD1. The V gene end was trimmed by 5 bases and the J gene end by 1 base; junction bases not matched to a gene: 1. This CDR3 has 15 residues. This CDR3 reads CASSRQGSYNSPLHF. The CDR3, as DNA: TGTGCCAGCAGTCGACAGGGGTCCTATAATTCACCCCTCCACTTT.